These T cell receptor beta chains were read from a single sample in a study of blood T cell repertoires in COVID-19. Profiled with immunoSEQ multiplex PCR; TCRdb holds only in-frame clones, not every one. The data show fewer than 130,000 clones, around 83% seen once. The sequenced sample consisted of peripheral blood. These receptors came from a human donor in a cohort sampled during active COVID-19. Both conserved end residues are part of each CDR3. Each record gives: V gene, J gene, CDR3 length, clone size, D gene, CDR3 DNA, CDR3 protein. D genes are given only for firm matches. Part of the rows lack a size; the others show once, few, many or a class for expanded clones.

v_call: TRBV7-9; j_call: TRBJ1-2; cdr3_length: 15; clone_size: NA; d_call: NA; cdr3_nt: TGTGCCAGCAGCTTAGGTGCGGGGGCTCGGTATGGCTACACCTTC; cdr3_aa: CASSLGAGARYGYTF
v_call: TRBV6-4; j_call: TRBJ1-2; cdr3_length: 14; clone_size: NA; d_call: NA; cdr3_nt: TGTGCCAGCAGTGAAACGCCCGGCGGTGGTGGCTACACCTTC; cdr3_aa: CASSETPGGGGYTF
v_call: TRBV28; j_call: TRBJ1-1; cdr3_length: 16; clone_size: NA; d_call: TRBD1; cdr3_nt: TGTGCCAGCAGTTCCATGGGGACAGGATTGAACACTGAAGCTTTCTTT; cdr3_aa: CASSSMGTGLNTEAFF
v_call: TRBV7-2; j_call: TRBJ2-1; cdr3_length: 14; clone_size: NA; d_call: NA; cdr3_nt: TGTGCCAGCAGCTCCCCCCCCGCGAACAATGAGCAGTTCTTC; cdr3_aa: CASSSPPANNEQFF
v_call: TRBV6-5; j_call: TRBJ2-2; cdr3_length: 13; clone_size: NA; d_call: NA; cdr3_nt: TGTGCCAGCAGTTATGGGGGGGCCCGGGAGCTGTTTTTT; cdr3_aa: CASSYGGARELFF
v_call: TRBV4-2; j_call: TRBJ1-1; cdr3_length: 15; clone_size: NA; d_call: NA; cdr3_nt: TGTGCCAGCAGCCAGGACGGACAAACAAACACTGAAGCTTTCTTT; cdr3_aa: CASSQDGQTNTEAFF
v_call: TRBV10-3; j_call: TRBJ2-7; cdr3_length: 12; clone_size: NA; d_call: NA; cdr3_nt: TGTGCCATCAGTGATCTAGCTTACGAGCAGTACTTC; cdr3_aa: CAISDLAYEQYF
v_call: TRBV6-5; j_call: TRBJ2-7; cdr3_length: 14; clone_size: NA; d_call: TRBD1; cdr3_nt: TGTGCCAGCATTCTTGACAGGGCCTCCTACGAGCAGTACTTC; cdr3_aa: CASILDRASYEQYF
v_call: TRBV6-4; j_call: TRBJ2-1; cdr3_length: 18; clone_size: NA; d_call: NA; cdr3_nt: TGTGCCAGCAGTGACTCGCCTAATCCGGGGTTAGACAACAATGAGCAGTTCTTC; cdr3_aa: CASSDSPNPGLDNNEQFF
v_call: TRBV3-1/TRBV3-2; j_call: TRBJ2-7; cdr3_length: 12; clone_size: NA; d_call: NA; cdr3_nt: TGTGCCAGCAGCCAGGCCTCCTACGAGCAGTACTTC; cdr3_aa: CASSQASYEQYF
v_call: TRBV5-4; j_call: TRBJ2-7; cdr3_length: 15; clone_size: NA; d_call: NA; cdr3_nt: TGTGCCAGCAGCTTGGATCGACTAGGGGACTACGAGCAGTACTTC; cdr3_aa: CASSLDRLGDYEQYF
v_call: TRBV5-4; j_call: TRBJ1-2; cdr3_length: 14; clone_size: NA; d_call: TRBD1; cdr3_nt: TGTGCCAGCAGCACGCTGTCGGACAGGGGCGGCTACACCTTC; cdr3_aa: CASSTLSDRGGYTF
v_call: TRBV19; j_call: TRBJ1-6; cdr3_length: 13; clone_size: NA; d_call: NA; cdr3_nt: TGTGCCAGTACATTTTCGTCCTACGGTGTCCTCCACTTT; cdr3_aa: CASTFSSYGVLHF
v_call: TRBV12-5; j_call: TRBJ1-1; cdr3_length: 12; clone_size: few; d_call: NA; cdr3_nt: TGTGCTAGTGGTTTGGTAGGGGGTGAAGCTTTCTTT; cdr3_aa: CASGLVGGEAFF
v_call: TRBV7-2; j_call: TRBJ1-1; cdr3_length: 14; clone_size: once; d_call: TRBD1; cdr3_nt: TGTGCCAGCAGCAGACAGGGGATGGGCACTGAAGCTTTCTTT; cdr3_aa: CASSRQGMGTEAFF
v_call: TRBV5-3; j_call: TRBJ1-1; cdr3_length: 20; clone_size: NA; d_call: NA; cdr3_nt: TGTGCCAGAAGCTGGGGGAGGGTTTCGGAGGGTTTGGAGATGGACACTGAAGCTTTCTTT; cdr3_aa: CARSWGRVSEGLEMDTEAFF
v_call: TRBV10-2; j_call: TRBJ1-6; cdr3_length: 13; clone_size: NA; d_call: NA; cdr3_nt: TGCGCCAGCAGCGGACTGCTGAATTCACCCCTCCACTTT; cdr3_aa: CASSGLLNSPLHF
v_call: TRBV6-5; j_call: TRBJ1-6; cdr3_length: 15; clone_size: NA; d_call: NA; cdr3_nt: TGTGCCAGCAGTTACTCAGGTGGGGCGGAATCACCCCTCCACTTT; cdr3_aa: CASSYSGGAESPLHF
v_call: TRBV7-8; j_call: TRBJ1-6; cdr3_length: 16; clone_size: NA; d_call: TRBD1; cdr3_nt: TGTGCCAGCAGCTTAGGCGACAGGGGGCGCAGTTCACCCCTCCACTTT; cdr3_aa: CASSLGDRGRSSPLHF
v_call: TRBV30; j_call: TRBJ1-5; cdr3_length: 13; clone_size: NA; d_call: NA; cdr3_nt: TGTGCCTGGAGTGTTGGAGGGGATCAGCCCCAGCATTTT; cdr3_aa: CAWSVGGDQPQHF
v_call: TRBV4-3; j_call: TRBJ2-5; cdr3_length: 18; clone_size: NA; d_call: NA; cdr3_nt: TGCGCCAGCAGCCAAGACCCTCAAGGGGGGGAGTCCCAAGAGACCCAGTACTTC; cdr3_aa: CASSQDPQGGESQETQYF
v_call: TRBV2; j_call: TRBJ2-7; cdr3_length: 14; clone_size: NA; d_call: NA; cdr3_nt: TGTGCCAGCAGGCCCCGTTCGCAGGGTTACGAGCAGTACTTC; cdr3_aa: CASRPRSQGYEQYF
v_call: TRBV28; j_call: TRBJ1-4; cdr3_length: 17; clone_size: NA; d_call: TRBD1; cdr3_nt: TGTGCCAGCAGTCCGGGAGGGGGACAGGGGGAAACAGGAAAACTGTTTTTT; cdr3_aa: CASSPGGGQGETGKLFF
v_call: TRBV3-1/TRBV3-2; j_call: TRBJ1-6; cdr3_length: 14; clone_size: NA; d_call: TRBD1; cdr3_nt: TGTGCCAGCAGCCAACAGGGGGAGAGTTCACCCCTCCACTTT; cdr3_aa: CASSQQGESSPLHF
v_call: TRBV5-6; j_call: TRBJ1-3; cdr3_length: 15; clone_size: once; d_call: NA; cdr3_nt: TGTGCCAGCAGCTTTCCTCAGGGAACTGGAAACACCATATATTTT; cdr3_aa: CASSFPQGTGNTIYF
v_call: TRBV29-1; j_call: TRBJ1-5; cdr3_length: 14; clone_size: NA; d_call: TRBD1; cdr3_nt: TGCAGCGTCGCCGGGACAGGGGGCAATCAGCCCCAGCATTTT; cdr3_aa: CSVAGTGGNQPQHF